This TCR beta chain was documented in a study of cytomegalovirus exposure and HLA in healthy donors. Regarding the study as a whole: Most TCR sequences proved rare, with some public TCRs found in many donors.

About this clone: Its cognate antigen is unknown.

The CDR3 length is 14 residues. Germline V lookup: CDR1 LNHDA, CDR2 SQIVND (reference sequence). Trimming left V 8 bases short and J 3 bases short, with 16 bases between. PCR was performed using 60 Vbeta and 13 Jbeta primers. Repertoires were generated with immunoSEQ multiplex PCR, while TCRdb's copy carries only in-frame clones and drops some. The listing contains 200,000 or so clones. The sequencing sample was made of PBMCs. The clonotype comes from a boy younger than 18 in good health and CMV-seronegative. The chain carries TRBV19 and TRBJ1-2; TRBD1 is a possible D gene (6 bases). The CDR3 protein is CASAQGGTHYGYTF. The CDR3 DNA reads TGTGCCAGTGCACAGGGTGGTACCCACTATGGCTACACCTTC.